The clone carrying this T cell receptor beta chain is a singleton in its sample. The data were obtained in a study of blood T cell repertoires in COVID-19. Germline assignment: CDR1 SGHRS and CDR2 YFSETQ. V was cut by 2 bases and J by 2 bases, with 11 bases left in between. CDR3 length equals 14 residues. As processed by the authors: Amplifying reference gene primers gave estimates of nucleated cell counts. Measured with immunoSEQ multiplex PCR; TCRdb has only the in-frame clones, and not every one. The V and J calls and the clone size are those of that table, but D and trimming were determined from the DNA. The table shows roughly 30,000 clones, with 85% to 90% occurring only once.

Sequencing input: peripheral blood. The gene calls are TRBV5-1 and TRBJ2-7; D uncertain. The TCR originated in an elderly man with acute or convalescent COVID-19. CDR3 in amino acids: CASSFSLVAYEQYF. The CDR3 bases are TGCGCCAGCAGCTTTAGCTTAGTGGCCTACGAGCAGTACTTC.